Below are 32 T cell receptor beta chains sequenced from a single sample in a study of radiation and T cells in renal cell carcinoma. Time point of the sample: baseline pretreatment blood. Specified treatment: 15 Gy SBRT to primary tumor, nephrectomy 4 weeks later. The assay was immunoSEQ multiplex PCR, and TCRdb's table has in-frame clones only and misses some. Of 140,000 to 150,000 clones in the sample, about 88% were seen once. Sequenced material: blood, taken from a patient whose treatment included radiotherapy and nephrectomy. These receptors originate from a woman aged 70-85 years with renal cell carcinoma.

This sequence joins TRBV28 and TRBJ2-6; D tentatively reads TRBD1 or TRBD2 (5 bases each). CDR1 and CDR2 from the germline V gene are MDHEN and SYDVKM. V lost 5 bases to trimming and J lost 1 base, with 9 bases between them. The CDR3 sequence is 15 residues long. The CDR3 reads CASSTGTSGANVLTF. In nucleotides, the CDR3 is TGTGCCAGCAGTACCGGGACGTCTGGGGCCAACGTCCTGACTTTC.

This sequence joins TRBV6-6 and TRBJ2-2; the D gene could be TRBD1 or TRBD2 (7 bases each). Trimming removed 7 bases at V and 2 bases at J, with 11 bases between. Per the germline V gene, CDR1 is MNHNY and CDR2 is SVGAGI (reference sequence). CDR3 length: 14 amino acids. The CDR3, as DNA: TGTGCCAGCACAGGGGGGGCCAACACCGGGGAGCTGTTTTTT. Protein product: CASTGGANTGELFF.

Worth noting for this clone: Other DNA variants within this sample encode the same CDR3. The chain couples TRBV19 to TRBJ2-3, with 7 bases lining up with TRBD2. With 1 base clipped from V and 0 bases from J, the junction kept 1 base outside the gene matches. CDR1 LNHDA and CDR2 SQIVND come from the germline V gene (reference sequence). This CDR3 spans 15 amino acids. The CDR3 region is CASSIGRGSTDTQYF. The CDR3 nucleotides read TGTGCCAGTAGTATAGGGCGGGGGAGCACAGATACGCAGTATTTT.

V is TRBV28 and J is TRBJ2-2; 7 bases fit TRBD2. The V gene's germline CDR1 is MDHEN and CDR2 SYDVKM. The V gene end was trimmed by 1 base and the J gene end by 6 bases; junction bases not matched to a gene: 5. The CDR3 covers 15 residues. The CDR3 sequence is CASSLFREGAGELFF. The CDR3 DNA is TGTGCCAGCAGTTTATTCAGGGAGGGCGCCGGGGAGCTGTTTTTT.

The table lists this clone with a count of one. The chain recombines TRBV18 with TRBJ2-3; no reliable D call. The CDR3 covers 12 residues. Trimming stripped 3 bases from V and 5 bases from J, with 6 bases between. CDR1 is KGHSH, CDR2 LQKENI, per germline. Here the CDR3 reads CASSPLGDTQYF. In DNA form, the CDR3 reads TGTGCCAGCTCACCCTTAGGAGATACGCAGTATTTT. The whole variable domain, remainder taken from reference TRBV18 and TRBJ2-3, is NAGVMQNPRHLVRRRGQEARLRCSPMKGHSHVYWYRQLPEEGLKFMVYLQKENIIDESGMPKERFSAEFPKEGPSILRIQQVVRGDSAAYFCASSPLGDTQYFGPGTRLTVL.

The CDR3 here is CASGREWADTGELFF. The CDR3 DNA reads TGCGCCAGCGGCCGTGAATGGGCGGACACCGGGGAGCTGTTTTTT. The chain joins TRBV5-1 to TRBJ2-2; D gene uncertain. Germline loops: CDR1 SGHRS, CDR2 YFSETQ. This CDR3 region has 15 residues. V lost 7 bases to trimming and J lost 3 bases, with 16 bases between them.

The count of this clone is one. In DNA form, the CDR3 reads TGTGCCAGCAGCGGACAACCGGGACAGGGGGCAGATACGCAGTATTTT. This translates into CASSGQPGQGADTQYF. J is TRBJ2-3 and V is TRBV9; 11 bases match TRBD1. The CDR3 is 16 amino acids. Per the germline V gene, CDR1 is SGDLS and CDR2 is YYNGEE. J lost 4 bases, V lost 3 bases, and 7 bases had no gene match.

The chain has TRBV29-1 and TRBJ1-4; maybe TRBD1 (6 bases). CDR3 length: 12 amino acids. Germline-derived CDR1 and CDR2 are SQVTM and ANQGSEA. With 4 bases removed from V and 8 bases from J, the gap between germline ends came to 11 bases. CDR3 bases: TGCAGCGTTGCGGGCCAGGGGGAAAAACTGTTTTTT. Translated, it gives CSVAGQGEKLFF.

The genes are TRBV5-5 and TRBJ1-1; D gene uncertain. The V end lost 6 bases, the J end lost 5 bases, and 8 bases lay between the germline ends. This CDR3 region has 11 residues. Germline CDR1 SGHKS, CDR2 YYEKEE (reference sequence). The CDR3 sequence: CASTIKTEAFF. Written as DNA, the CDR3 is TGTGCCAGCACAATTAAAACTGAAGCTTTCTTT.

The V and J genes are TRBV6-5 and TRBJ1-2; D is unresolved. V was shortened by 3 bases and J by 0 bases, with 5 bases between the two germline ends. The CDR3 runs to 13 residues. Germline V gives CDR1 MNHEY, CDR2 SVGAGI. This chain's CDR3 is CASSYNSNYGYTF. The DNA for the CDR3 is TGTGCCAGCAGTTATAACTCTAACTATGGCTACACCTTC.

The chain couples TRBV20-1 to TRBJ2-1; no reliable D call. Per the germline V gene, CDR1 is DFQATT and CDR2 is SNEGSKA (reference sequence). This CDR3 contains 11 residues. Trimming left V 0 bases short and J 8 bases short, with 5 bases between. This chain's CDR3 is CSARDFDEQFF. CDR3 nucleotides: TGCAGTGCTAGAGATTTCGATGAGCAGTTCTTC.

This chain uses TRBV7-8 with TRBJ1-6, with 9 positions matching TRBD1. Germline CDR1 SGHVS, CDR2 FQNEAQ. V was clipped by 2 bases and J by 8 bases; unmatched bases: 4. The CDR3 is made up of 15 amino acids. The CDR3 region is CASSLLRTGDSPLHF. CDR3 DNA sequence: TGTGCCAGCAGCTTACTGCGGACAGGGGATTCACCCCTCCACTTT.

The rearrangement links TRBV7-2 to TRBJ2-3; D not certain. Trimming removed 0 bases from V and 5 bases from J, with 9 bases in between. Germline lookup yields CDR1 SGHTA and CDR2 FQGNSA. The CDR3 runs to 14 residues. CDR3 protein: CASSLAAKRDTQYF. Written as DNA, the CDR3 is TGTGCCAGCAGCTTAGCGGCCAAGAGAGATACGCAGTATTTT.

The chain employs TRBV6-1 and TRBJ1-4; D remains unclear. Trimming removed 9 bases at V and 7 bases at J, with 21 bases between. Germline V CDR1 and CDR2: MNHNS, SASEGT. The CDR3 contains 15 residues. The CDR3 nucleotides read TGTGCCAGTTGGGGAGGCAGTCTTTTCCCTGAAAAACTGTTTTTT. It specifies CASWGGSLFPEKLFF.

V gene TRBV5-6 combines with J gene TRBJ1-6; 9 bases are a match to TRBD1. The junction had 6 bases not matched to a gene; V was cut back by 7 bases and J by 10 bases. This CDR3 is 13 amino acids long. Looked up from germline, CDR1 is SGHDT and CDR2 is YYEEEE. The CDR3 loop reads CASSGTGNSPLHF. CDR3 coding DNA: TGTGCCAGCTCCGGGACAGGGAACTCACCCCTCCACTTT.

The rearrangement links TRBV28 to TRBJ2-3; 9 positions agree with TRBD1. The CDR3 has 17 amino acids. In germline, CDR1 is MDHEN, CDR2 SYDVKM. V dropped 4 bases and J dropped 3; count of bases not matched to a gene: 11. CDR3 loop: CASSSNDRGVRTDTQYF. The CDR3 DNA is TGTGCCAGCAGTTCTAACGACAGGGGGGTGAGGACAGATACGCAGTATTTT.

This clone was found once. The CDR3 loop is CASSKGVGNTGELFF. The CDR3 DNA follows: TGTGCCAGCAGTAAGGGGGTCGGGAACACCGGGGAGCTGTTTTTT. V usage is TRBV2 and J usage is TRBJ2-2; possible D gene TRBD1, 6 bases. Trimming left V 5 bases short and J 1 base short, with 11 bases between. The CDR3 extends over 15 amino acids. Germline-derived CDR1 and CDR2 are SNHLY and FYNNEI.

This chain connects TRBV5-6 to TRBJ1-2; D is unresolved. Trimming pared 0 bases from V and 2 bases from J, leaving 8 bases between. The CDR3 loop spans 14 amino acids. Germline values: CDR1 SGHDT, CDR2 YYEEEE. CDR3 nucleotide sequence: TGTGCCAGCAGCTTGGTTGCGGCAAACTATGGCTACACCTTC. Encoded protein: CASSLVAANYGYTF.

This chain joins TRBV7-9 and TRBJ1-1, with D tentatively TRBD1 (6 bases). The germline V and J ends were trimmed by 4 bases and 4 bases, with 10 bases remaining between them. The germline V gene has CDR1 SEHNR and CDR2 FQNEAQ (reference sequence). The length of the CDR3 is 13 residues. This CDR3 is CASSSTGFTEAFF. The CDR3 coding sequence is TGTGCCAGCAGCTCCACAGGGTTCACTGAAGCTTTCTTT. The whole variable domain, filled in from reference TRBV7-9 and TRBJ1-1, reads DTGVSQNPRHKITKRGQNVTFRCDPISEHNRLYWYRQTLGQGPEFLTYFQNEAQLEKSRLLSDRFSAERPKGSFSTLEIQRTEQGDSAMYLCASSSTGFTEAFFGQGTRLTVV.

V gene TRBV5-4 combines with J gene TRBJ2-3; D remains ambiguous. Germline CDR1 and CDR2: SGHNT and YYREEE (reference sequence). Trimming pared 7 bases from V and 2 bases from J, leaving 14 bases between. CDR3 size: 14 residues. The CDR3 DNA follows: TGTGCCAGCGGGTGGAGCTCCCCCACAGATACGCAGTATTTT. Protein sequence: CASGWSSPTDTQYF.

J is TRBJ1-1 and V is TRBV6-5; no clear D gene. CDR1 and CDR2 (germline): MNHEY, SVGAGI. The V gene lost 2 bases and the J gene lost 0 bases, with 7 bases spanning the gap. This CDR3 comprises 14 residues. As DNA, the CDR3 is TGTGCCAGCAGTTACCGGCGGCTGAACACTGAAGCTTTCTTT. It codes for CASSYRRLNTEAFF.

The genes are TRBV7-2 and TRBJ1-5, with TRBD1 matching 8 bases. Germline CDR1 reads SGHTA; CDR2 reads FQGNSA. V lost 4 bases to trimming and J lost 5 bases; unmatched junction nucleotides: 10. The CDR3 extends over 16 amino acids. CDR3 nucleotides: TGTGCCAGCAGCTACCGGACAGGGCATCCGGATCAGCCCCAGCATTTT. The encoded protein is CASSYRTGHPDQPQHF.

This clone occurred once. The chain uses TRBV28 and TRBJ2-5; D uncertain. Trimming took 6 bases from V and 9 from J, leaving 14 bases between them. Germline CDR1 is MDHEN and CDR2 is SYDVKM. The CDR3 is 12 residues long. CDR3 amino acids: CASSPPTDAQYF. The CDR3 coding sequence is TGTGCCAGCAGCCCCCCCACAGACGCCCAGTACTTC.

This clone has just one count. The CDR3 sequence: CSALLGYTF. Here the CDR3 DNA reads TGCAGTGCTCTTCTAGGCTACACCTTC. The rearrangement uses TRBV20-1 and TRBJ1-2; D unclear. The CDR3 totals 9 residues. Trimming removed 5 bases from V and 8 bases from J, with 6 bases in between. The germline V gene has CDR1 DFQATT and CDR2 SNEGSKA (reference sequence).

This clone was recorded once. The chain is built from TRBV27 and TRBJ1-5; TRBD1 is a possible D gene (5 bases). The CDR3 runs to 15 residues. Germline V gene lookup returns CDR1 MNHEY and CDR2 SMNVEV (reference sequence). V lost 2 bases and J 3 bases, leaving 11 bases between the germline ends. The CDR3 here is CASSLEGRDNQPQHF. DNA for the CDR3: TGTGCCAGCAGTTTAGAGGGGCGAGACAATCAGCCCCAGCATTTT.

This clone was seen once. The genes are TRBV6-1 and TRBJ1-2; D gene uncertain. Trimming left V 5 bases short and J 0 bases short, with 10 bases between. Germline CDR1 is MNHNS and CDR2 is SASEGT. The CDR3 consists of 14 residues. The CDR3 bases are TGTGCCAGCAGTATCCGGGTACCTAACTATGGCTACACCTTC. Translating it yields CASSIRVPNYGYTF.

The V and J genes are TRBV4-1 and TRBJ2-5; 13 bases line up with TRBD2. The CDR3 loop spans 16 amino acids. Germline lookup yields CDR1 MGHRA and CDR2 YSYEKL. After removal of 0 bases from V and 5 bases from J, the junction contained 3 bases not matched to a gene. This CDR3 is CASSQDGTSGVETQYF. DNA for the CDR3: TGCGCCAGCAGCCAAGATGGGACTAGCGGGGTGGAGACCCAGTACTTC.

This chain joins TRBV4-3 and TRBJ2-1, with D possibly being TRBD2 (7 bases). The ends were cut back, 3 bases at V and 7 bases at J, with 13 bases in the middle. CDR1 and CDR2 (germline): LGHNA, YSLEER. This CDR3 is built from 14 residues. DNA for the CDR3: TGCGCCAGCAGCCAGGGGGGGACACTAAATGAGCAGTTCTTC. As protein: CASSQGGTLNEQFF.

CDR3 in amino acids: CASSFGGTTLNTEAFF. CDR3 bases: TGCGCCAGCAGCTTTGGCGGGACAACCTTAAACACTGAAGCTTTCTTT. The chain couples TRBV5-1 to TRBJ1-1; maybe TRBD1 (6 bases). V lost 2 bases and J lost 2, with 16 bases in between. In germline, CDR1 is SGHRS, CDR2 YFSETQ. This CDR3 has 16 residues.

This chain links TRBV2 with TRBJ1-2, with 7 bases lining up with TRBD1. The CDR3 runs 14 residues. V gave up 5 bases and J gave up 1 base; unmatched junction bases: 4. Per germline, CDR1 SNHLY and CDR2 FYNNEI. In DNA, the CDR3 is TGTGCCAGCAGTTCAGGGGGATTTAACTATGGCTACACCTTC. Translated: CASSSGGFNYGYTF.

V and J are TRBV30 and TRBJ1-2; 10 positions agree with TRBD1. V lost 5 bases to trimming and J lost 3 bases; unmatched junction nucleotides: 12. This CDR3 spans 16 amino acids. Per germline, CDR1 GTSNPN and CDR2 SVGIG (reference sequence). The DNA for the CDR3 is TGTGCCTGGGGGGGACAGGGGCGCCGTCTTGACTATGGCTACACCTTC. It codes for CAWGGQGRRLDYGYTF. Full variable domain (rest looked up from reference TRBV30 and TRBJ1-2): SQTIHQWPATLVQPVGSPLSLECTVEGTSNPNLYWYRQAAGRGLQLLFYSVGIGQISSEVPQNLSASRPQDRQFILSSKKLLLSDSGFYLCAWGGQGRRLDYGYTFGSGTRLTVV.

Here the CDR3 DNA reads TGTGCCAGCAGCCAGGGGGGTCATAATCAGCCCCAGCATTTT. It translates to CASSQGGHNQPQHF. The rearrangement uses TRBV7-2 and TRBJ1-5; 7 positions match TRBD1. V gave up 5 bases and J gave up 4 bases; unmatched junction bases: 5. The CDR3 loop spans 14 amino acids. Per the germline V gene, CDR1 is SGHTA and CDR2 is FQGNSA.